This T cell receptor beta chain was captured by sequencing in a study of graft-versus-host responses after intestinal transplantation (dated by TCRdb to 2020 to 2022). General notes on the study: Multivisceral, liver-intestinal, or isolated intestinal transplants were received by the recipients. Every recipient was given anti-thymocyte globulin induction, followed by around three years of maintenance tacrolimus and steroids. The cohort enrolled about two dozen intestinal transplant recipients, one of whom was a retransplant, and a few patients without pretransplant specimens were excluded. Graft-versus-host and host-versus-graft alloreactive T cell clones were tracked in the graft, circulation and bone marrow after intestinal transplantation using bulk TCR-beta CDR3 sequencing. Donor T cell macrochimerism was defined as a peak of at least 4% donor T cells among recipient peripheral blood mononuclear cells. Alloreactive clones were identified by sequencing pre-transplant mixed lymphocyte reaction products and comparing these products with unstimulated pre-transplant donor and recipient T cells. Instead of going to the commercial service, samples from a few later patients were sequenced in-house on an Illumina MiSeq and processed with MiXCR.

Libraries were constructed by the immunoSEQ multiplex PCR assay. Adaptive Biotechnologies carried out high-throughput TCR-beta CDR3 sequencing of genomic DNA for most patients. The paper's processing steps were these. TCR sequencing data for over 15 patients were retrieved from Adaptive's ImmunoSEQ software; a few other patients were processed with MiXCR and VDJtools. Because the origin of CDR3 nucleotide sequences shared between donor and recipient could not be assigned, those sequences were removed. Alloreactive clones required at least 2-fold expansion over unstimulated cells and minimum CFSE-low frequency of 0.002% (template counts) or 0.001% (read counts). Clones detected in sequenced pre-transplant spleen, lymph node, or MLR CFSE-low populations of the donor or recipient were defined as mappable. The cumulative frequency of alloreactive clones was calculated as a percentage of all sequences, weighted by copy number. TCRdb's version of the immuneACCESS table is confined to in-frame rearrangements and falls short of the full clone set. An unresolved V gene accounts for under half of the shortfall where checked; the remainder is of unknown origin. Clone size and the V and J calls come from that table; the DNA yielded D and trimming. Recorded for this sample are tens of thousands of clones; around four fifths of them occurred a single time. The top ten clonotypes cover roughly 3.6% of the sample.

V and J lose 5 bases and 2 bases, and a span of 12 bases separates them. Looking up the germline V gene (reference sequence) yields CDR1 SEHNR and CDR2 FQNEAQ. From the cysteine through the phenylalanine, the CDR3 covers 14 amino acids. The kept DNA is CDR3 alone, 42 bases in frame from the first base. Of note for this clone: It lacks a known antigen. No per-base quality is available; no much larger clone lies one base away. Other DNA variants within this sample encode the same CDR3.

General findings and caveats noted by the study authors: GvH clones were detected in recipient bone marrow, and some of these GvH clones were observed earlier in ileal mucosa or blood, consistent with an intestinal mucosal origin. High GvH to HvG T cell clonal ratios were observed in the allografts of patients with donor T cell macrochimerism. Early after transplant, peak levels of circulating GvH clones were found to be associated with declines in HvG clones. The relatively low number and heterogeneity of intestinal transplant patients limited the conclusions.

Blood samples were collected up to 4 times in the first month after transplant and then at least monthly when available. The V and J genes are TRBV7-9 and TRBJ2-5; TRBD1 is a possible D gene, resting on 6 matching bases. The starting material was PBMCs, obtained about 160 weeks after transplant. The sequence derives from a human patient who received an intestinal transplant, so some T cells may come from the graft donor. The CDR3 has the sequence CASSPRTDQETQYF. The DNA sequence is as follows: TGTGCCAGCAGCCCTCGGACAGATCAAGAGACCCAGTACTTC.